One and the same sample provided the 8 T cell receptor beta chains below, sequenced in a study of post-analysis software for immune sequencing data. Study conclusions and caveats: Higher frequency in patients than in controls was seen for about five TRBV segments, with TRBV5-6, TRBV5-1 and TRBV20-1 among them.

These receptors lack a known antigen. Prepared TCR beta cDNA libraries contained unique molecular identifiers. TCRdb passed the PCR reads through MiXCR, listing each CDR3 protein once. The table lists about 430,000 distinct CDR3 sequences, roughly 40% of them singletons. The sample consisted of blood. Every receptor here comes from a girl aged 2 to 9 with multiple sclerosis.

This clonotype was detected a few times. This sequence joins TRBV7-3 and TRBJ2-1; the match to TRBD2 covers 12 bases. The trim removed 1 base at V and 5 bases at J, leaving 12 bases unmatched. CDR1 and CDR2 from the germline V gene are SGHTA and FQGTGA. The CDR3 loop spans 19 amino acids. Here the CDR3 reads CASSLRGAGLAGHHNEQFF. CDR3 nucleotide sequence: TGTGCCAGCAGCTTAAGGGGGGCGGGACTAGCGGGCCATCACAATGAGCAGTTCTTC. Full variable domain (remainder filled in from reference TRBV7-3 and TRBJ2-1): GAGVSQTPSNKVTEKGKYVELRCDPISGHTALYWYRQSLGQGPEFLIYFQGTGAADDSGLPNDRFFAVRPEGSVSTLKIQRTERGDSAVYLCASSLRGAGLAGHHNEQFFGPGTRLTVL.

The rearrangement joins TRBV5-1 to TRBJ1-1; 7 nucleotides match TRBD1. The CDR3 sequence is 13 residues long. The germline V gene encodes CDR1 SGHRS and CDR2 YFSETQ. Trimming cost V 7 bases and J 3 bases; bases outside gene matches: 6. The CDR3 DNA reads TGCGCCAGCGCGCTAACAGGGGACACTGAAGCTTTCTTT. This translates into CASALTGDTEAFF. The entire variable domain, with the rest obtained from reference TRBV5-1 and TRBJ1-1, is as follows: KAGVTQTPRYLIKTRGQQVTLSCSPISGHRSVSWYQQTPGQGLQFLFEYFSETQRNKGNFPGRFSGRQFSNSRSEMNVSTLELGDSALYLCASALTGDTEAFFGQGTRLTVV.

The chain combines TRBV28 with TRBJ2-1; the match to TRBD1 covers 10 bases. The CDR3 length is 15 residues. Looked up from germline, CDR1 is MDHEN and CDR2 is SYDVKM. The junction had 8 bases not matched to a gene; V was cut back by 6 bases and J by 6 bases. The CDR3 DNA sequence: TGTGCCAGCAGATTGACAGGGGGCAGGTTCAATGAGCAGTTCTTC. Translated: CASRLTGGRFNEQFF.

Comments on this clonotype: A junction boundary mismatches the germline segment, possibly from a read error. The chain links TRBV29-1 to TRBJ1-1, with no clear D. The length of the CDR3 is 14 residues. Germline loops: CDR1 SQVTM, CDR2 ANQGSEA. The CDR3 bases are TGCAGCGTCGCAGGCGGGGTGGATGGCCCTGAAGCTTTCTTC. As protein: CSVAGGVDGPEAFF.

The genes are TRBV27 and TRBJ1-1, with 7 bases aligning to TRBD1. The V gene end was trimmed by 5 bases and the J gene end by 1 base; junction bases not matched to a gene: 4. CDR1 is MNHEY and CDR2 is SMNVEV in the germline V gene (reference sequence). This CDR3 contains 14 residues. The DNA of the CDR3 is TGTGCCAGCAGTGTGGGACAGAAGAACACTGAAGCTTTCTTT. Protein sequence: CASSVGQKNTEAFF.

This clonotype was counted between two and nine times. The rearrangement joins TRBV5-8 to TRBJ1-2; the D gene is possibly TRBD1 (5 bases). Trimming pared 3 bases from V and 11 bases from J, leaving 23 bases between. This CDR3 has 15 amino acids. The germline CDR1 and CDR2 sequences are SGHTS and YDEGEE. CDR3 bases: TGTGCCAGCAGCTCCCCTCGGGACGGACTGAAAGGGTACACCTTC. Protein product: CASSSPRDGLKGYTF.

The chain couples TRBV29-1 to TRBJ2-3; 8 bases match TRBD2. The CDR3 is 15 residues long. J was trimmed by 6 bases and V by 5 bases; bases with no gene match: 13. Germline V lookup: CDR1 SQVTM, CDR2 ANQGSEA. The CDR3 protein is CSVSGTSGSGDTQYF. DNA for the CDR3: TGCAGCGTTTCCGGGACCAGCGGGAGTGGCGATACGCAGTATTTT.

This clonotype showed up just a few times. J is TRBJ2-7 and V is TRBV5-1; the match to TRBD1 covers 8 bases. In germline, CDR1 is SGHRS, CDR2 YFSETQ. The V and J ends lost 0 bases and 5 bases, in that order; junction bases with no gene match: 7. CDR3 length: 15 residues. CDR3 sequence: CASSLVGQGGHEQYF. In nucleotides, the CDR3 is TGCGCCAGCAGCTTGGTTGGACAGGGAGGCCACGAGCAGTACTTC.